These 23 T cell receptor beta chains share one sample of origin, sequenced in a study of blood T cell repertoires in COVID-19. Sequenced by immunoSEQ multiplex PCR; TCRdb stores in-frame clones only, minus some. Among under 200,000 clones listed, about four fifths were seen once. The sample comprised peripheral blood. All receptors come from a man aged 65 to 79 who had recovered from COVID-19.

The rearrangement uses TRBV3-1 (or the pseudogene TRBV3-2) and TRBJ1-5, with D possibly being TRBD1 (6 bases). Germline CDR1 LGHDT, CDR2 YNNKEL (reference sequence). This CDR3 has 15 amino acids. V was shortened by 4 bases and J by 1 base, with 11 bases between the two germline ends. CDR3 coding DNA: TGTGCCAGCAGCCCATACGGACAGAGCAATCAGCCCCAGCATTTT. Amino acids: CASSPYGQSNQPQHF.

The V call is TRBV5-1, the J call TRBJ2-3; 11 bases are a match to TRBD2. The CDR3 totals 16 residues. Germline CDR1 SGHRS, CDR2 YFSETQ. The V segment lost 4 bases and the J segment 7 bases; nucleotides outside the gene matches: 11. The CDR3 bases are TGCGCCAGCAGCCGAGAACCTAGCGGGAGGACAAATACGCAGTATTTT. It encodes CASSREPSGRTNTQYF.

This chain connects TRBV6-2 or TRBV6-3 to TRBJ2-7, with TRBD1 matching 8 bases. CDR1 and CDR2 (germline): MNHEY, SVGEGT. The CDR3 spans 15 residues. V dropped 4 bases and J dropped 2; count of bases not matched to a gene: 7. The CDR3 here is CASSSGHRGTYEQYF. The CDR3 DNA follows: TGTGCCAGCAGTTCCGGTCACAGGGGGACCTACGAGCAGTACTTC.

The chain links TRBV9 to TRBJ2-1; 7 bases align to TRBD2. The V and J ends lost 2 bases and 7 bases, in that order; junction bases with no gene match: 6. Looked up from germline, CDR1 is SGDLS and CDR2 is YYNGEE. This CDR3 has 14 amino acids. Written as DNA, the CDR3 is TGTGCCAGCAGCGTGGGAGGGGTGTATAATGAGCAGTTCTTC. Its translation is CASSVGGVYNEQFF.

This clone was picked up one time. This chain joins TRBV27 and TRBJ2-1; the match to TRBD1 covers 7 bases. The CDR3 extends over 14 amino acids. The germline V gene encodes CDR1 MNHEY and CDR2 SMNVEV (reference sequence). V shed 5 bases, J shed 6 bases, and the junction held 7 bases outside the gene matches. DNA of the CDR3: TGTGCCAGCAGTCGCCCGGGACAGATCAATGAGCAGTTCTTC. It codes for CASSRPGQINEQFF.

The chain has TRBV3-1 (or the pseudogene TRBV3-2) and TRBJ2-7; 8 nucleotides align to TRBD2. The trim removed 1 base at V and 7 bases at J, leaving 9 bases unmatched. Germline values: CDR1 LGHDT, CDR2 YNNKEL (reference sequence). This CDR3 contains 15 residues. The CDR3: CASSQGGAGASEQYF. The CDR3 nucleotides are TGTGCCAGCAGCCAAGGGGGAGCGGGAGCGAGTGAGCAGTACTTC.

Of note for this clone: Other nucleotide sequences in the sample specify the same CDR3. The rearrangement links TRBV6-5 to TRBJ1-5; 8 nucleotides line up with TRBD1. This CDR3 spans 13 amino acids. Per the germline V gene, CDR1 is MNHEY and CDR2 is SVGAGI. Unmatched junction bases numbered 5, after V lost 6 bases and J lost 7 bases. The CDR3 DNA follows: TGTGCCAGCAGCCTACAGGGGGGACAGCCCCAGCATTTT. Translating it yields CASSLQGGQPQHF.

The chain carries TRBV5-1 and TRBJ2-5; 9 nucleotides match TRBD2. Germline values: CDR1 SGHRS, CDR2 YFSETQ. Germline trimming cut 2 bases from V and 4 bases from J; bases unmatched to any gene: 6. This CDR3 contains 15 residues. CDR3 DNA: TGCGCCAGCAGCTTTCCGGGACTAGCTGGAGAGACCCAGTACTTC. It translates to CASSFPGLAGETQYF. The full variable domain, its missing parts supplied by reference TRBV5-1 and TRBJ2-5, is KAGVTQTPRYLIKTRGQQVTLSCSPISGHRSVSWYQQTPGQGLQFLFEYFSETQRNKGNFPGRFSGRQFSNSRSEMNVSTLELGDSALYLCASSFPGLAGETQYFGPGTRLLVL.

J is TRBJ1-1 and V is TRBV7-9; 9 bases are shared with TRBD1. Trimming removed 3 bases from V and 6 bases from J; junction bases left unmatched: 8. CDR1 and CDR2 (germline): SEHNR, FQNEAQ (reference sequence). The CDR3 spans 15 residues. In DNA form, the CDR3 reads TGTGCCAGCAGCTTCCGGGGACAGGGCTCGGCTGAAGCTTTCTTT. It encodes CASSFRGQGSAEAFF.

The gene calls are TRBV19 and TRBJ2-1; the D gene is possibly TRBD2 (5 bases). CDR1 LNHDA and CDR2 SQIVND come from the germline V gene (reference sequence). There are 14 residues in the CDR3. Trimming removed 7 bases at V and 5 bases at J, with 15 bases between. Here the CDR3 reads CASTTRGWDNEQFF. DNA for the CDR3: TGTGCCAGTACCACTCGGGGTTGGGACAATGAGCAGTTCTTC.

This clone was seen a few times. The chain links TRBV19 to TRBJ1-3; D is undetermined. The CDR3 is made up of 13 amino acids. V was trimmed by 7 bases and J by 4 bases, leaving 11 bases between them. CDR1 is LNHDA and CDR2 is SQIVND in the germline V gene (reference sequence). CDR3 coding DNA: TGTGCCAGTACTCCTTACTGGGGAAACACCATATATTTT. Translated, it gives CASTPYWGNTIYF. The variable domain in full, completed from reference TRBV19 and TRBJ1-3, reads DGGITQSPKYLFRKEGQNVTLSCEQNLNHDAMYWYRQDPGQGLRLIYYSQIVNDFQKGDIAEGYSVSREKKESFPLTVTSAQKNPTAFYLCASTPYWGNTIYFGEGSWLTVV.

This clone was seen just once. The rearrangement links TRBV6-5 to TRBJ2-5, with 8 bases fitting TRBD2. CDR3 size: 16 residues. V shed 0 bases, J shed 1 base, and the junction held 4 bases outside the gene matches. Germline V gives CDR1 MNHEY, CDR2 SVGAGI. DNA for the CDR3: TGTGCCAGCAGTTACTCGAGAGCGGGAGCCCAAGAGACCCAGTACTTC. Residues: CASSYSRAGAQETQYF.

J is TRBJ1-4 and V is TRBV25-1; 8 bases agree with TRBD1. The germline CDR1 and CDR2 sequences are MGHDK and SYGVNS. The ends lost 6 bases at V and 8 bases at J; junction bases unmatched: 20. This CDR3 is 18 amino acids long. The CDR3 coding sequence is TGTGCCAGCAGCCCGAGGCAGGGGGCGCGAGGGGGGTCGGAAAAACTGTTTTTT. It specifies CASSPRQGARGGSEKLFF. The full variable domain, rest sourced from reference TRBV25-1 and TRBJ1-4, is EADIYQTPRYLVIGTGKKITLECSQTMGHDKMYWYQQDPGMELHLIHYSYGVNSTEKGDLSSESTVSRIRTEHFPLTLESARPSHTSQYLCASSPRQGARGGSEKLFFGSGTQLSVL.

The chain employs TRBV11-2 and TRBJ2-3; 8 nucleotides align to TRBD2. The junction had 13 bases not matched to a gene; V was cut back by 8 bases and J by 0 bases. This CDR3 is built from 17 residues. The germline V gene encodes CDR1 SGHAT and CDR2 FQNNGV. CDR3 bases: TGTGCCAGCTGCCCCTCGTGGGTAGCGGGGAGCACAGATACGCAGTATTTT. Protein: CASCPSWVAGSTDTQYF. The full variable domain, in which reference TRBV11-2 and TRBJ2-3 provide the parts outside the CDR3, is EAGVAQSPRYKIIEKRQSVAFWCNPISGHATLYWYQQILGQGPKLLIQFQNNGVVDDSQLPKDRFSAERLKGVDSTLKIQPAKLEDSAVYLCASCPSWVAGSTDTQYFGPGTRLTVL.

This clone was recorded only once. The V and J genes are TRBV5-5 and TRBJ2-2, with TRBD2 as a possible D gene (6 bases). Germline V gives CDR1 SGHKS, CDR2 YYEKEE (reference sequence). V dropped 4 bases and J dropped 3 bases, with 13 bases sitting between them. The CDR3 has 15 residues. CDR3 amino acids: CASSHQWGDTGELFF. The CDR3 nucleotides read TGTGCCAGCAGCCACCAATGGGGGGACACCGGGGAGCTGTTTTTT.

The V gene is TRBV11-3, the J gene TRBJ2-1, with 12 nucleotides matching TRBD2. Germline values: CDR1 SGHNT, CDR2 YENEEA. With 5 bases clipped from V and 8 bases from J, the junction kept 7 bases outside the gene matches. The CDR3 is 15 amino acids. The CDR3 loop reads CASSSQGLAGDEQFF. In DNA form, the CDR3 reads TGTGCCAGCAGCAGCCAGGGACTAGCGGGCGATGAGCAGTTCTTC.

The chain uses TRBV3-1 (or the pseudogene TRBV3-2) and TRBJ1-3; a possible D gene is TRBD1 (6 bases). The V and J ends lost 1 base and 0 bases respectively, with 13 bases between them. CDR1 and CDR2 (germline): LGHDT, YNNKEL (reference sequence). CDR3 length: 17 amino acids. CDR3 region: CASSQVGTGSSGNTIYF. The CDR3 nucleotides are TGTGCCAGCAGCCAAGTGGGAACAGGGAGCTCTGGAAACACCATATATTTT.

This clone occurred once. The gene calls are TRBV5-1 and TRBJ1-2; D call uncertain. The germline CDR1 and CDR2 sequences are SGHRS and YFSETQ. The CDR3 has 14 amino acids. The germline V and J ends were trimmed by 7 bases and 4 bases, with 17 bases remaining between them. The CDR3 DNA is TGCGCCAGCGCCGATGAGAGTTTTAGCTATGGCTACACCTTC. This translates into CASADESFSYGYTF.

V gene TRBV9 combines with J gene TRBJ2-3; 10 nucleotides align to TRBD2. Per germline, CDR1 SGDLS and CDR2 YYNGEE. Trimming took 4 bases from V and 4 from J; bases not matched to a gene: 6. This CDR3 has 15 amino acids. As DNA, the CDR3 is TGTGCCAGCAGCCTAGCCGGGACTAGCGCAGATACGCAGTATTTT. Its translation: CASSLAGTSADTQYF.

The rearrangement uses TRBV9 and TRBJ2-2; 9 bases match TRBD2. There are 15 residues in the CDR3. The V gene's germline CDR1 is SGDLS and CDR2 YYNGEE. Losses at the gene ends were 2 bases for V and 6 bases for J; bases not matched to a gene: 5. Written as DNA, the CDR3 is TGTGCCAGCAGCGTTAGCGGGAGAACGTCCGGGGAGCTGTTTTTT. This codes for CASSVSGRTSGELFF. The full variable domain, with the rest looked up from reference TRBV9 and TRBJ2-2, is DSGVTQTPKHLITATGQRVTLRCSPRSGDLSVYWYQQSLDQGLQFLIQYYNGEERAKGNILERFSAQQFPDLHSELNLSSLELGDSALYFCASSVSGRTSGELFFGEGSRLTVL.

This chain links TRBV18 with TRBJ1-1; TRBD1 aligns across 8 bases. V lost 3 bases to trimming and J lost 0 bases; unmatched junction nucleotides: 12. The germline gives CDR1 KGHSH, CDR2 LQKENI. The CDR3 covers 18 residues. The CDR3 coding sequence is TGTGCCAGCTCACCCAACAGACAGGGGAAGACGATGAACACTGAAGCTTTCTTT. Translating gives CASSPNRQGKTMNTEAFF.

CDR3 nucleotides: TGTGCCAGCAGCTCCACTAGCGGGAGTAGGGGTGAGCAGTTCTTC. Its protein is CASSSTSGSRGEQFF. The rearrangement joins TRBV2 to TRBJ2-1; TRBD2 agrees at 11 bases. The germline V gene encodes CDR1 SNHLY and CDR2 FYNNEI. The V segment lost 6 bases and the J segment 9 bases; nucleotides outside the gene matches: 10. The CDR3 length is 15 residues.

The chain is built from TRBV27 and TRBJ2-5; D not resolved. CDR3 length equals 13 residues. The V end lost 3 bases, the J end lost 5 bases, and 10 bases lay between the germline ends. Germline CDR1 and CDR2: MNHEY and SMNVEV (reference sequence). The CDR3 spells CASSFTRRETQYF. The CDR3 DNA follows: TGTGCCAGCAGTTTCACCCGCAGGGAGACCCAGTACTTC.